This T cell receptor (beta chain) was sequenced during a study of shared clonotypes between healthy human individuals. TCRdb keeps only in-frame clones here, not all; method: immunoSEQ multiplex PCR. Of 2 million to 2.5 million clones listed, approximately 96% are singletons. V shed 5 bases, J shed 5 bases, and the junction held 9 bases outside the gene matches. The CDR3 extends over 16 amino acids. Germline lookup yields CDR1 SGHAT and CDR2 FQNNGV. The sequencing input was naive CD4+ T cells sorted from blood. This sample's subset: CD45RA+ positively selected. The chain combines TRBV11-2 with TRBJ2-1; 10 nucleotides agree with TRBD1. This TCR derives from a man aged 18-30 years in good health. CDR3 DNA: TGTGCCAGCAGCCAGAGGGGGACAGGGGATCACAATGAGCAGTTCTTC. This translates into CASSQRGTGDHNEQFF.